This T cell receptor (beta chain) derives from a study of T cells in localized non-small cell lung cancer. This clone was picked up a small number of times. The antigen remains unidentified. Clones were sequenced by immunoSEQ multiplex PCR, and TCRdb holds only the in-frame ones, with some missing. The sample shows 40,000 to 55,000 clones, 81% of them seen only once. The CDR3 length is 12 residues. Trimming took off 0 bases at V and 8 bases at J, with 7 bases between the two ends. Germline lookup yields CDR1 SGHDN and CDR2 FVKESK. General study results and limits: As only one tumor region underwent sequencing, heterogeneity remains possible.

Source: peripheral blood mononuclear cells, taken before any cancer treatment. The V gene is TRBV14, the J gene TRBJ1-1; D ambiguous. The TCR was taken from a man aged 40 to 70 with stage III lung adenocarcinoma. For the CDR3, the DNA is TGTGCCAGCAGCCAAGATGGCCCCGAAGCTTTCTTT. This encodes CASSQDGPEAFF.